Listed below are T cell receptor beta chains from one sample, sequenced in a study of siplizumab effects on memory and regulatory T cells. Generated by immunoSEQ multiplex PCR, the TCRdb table keeps only in-frame clones and is missing some. Here the sample spans about 48,000 clones, about 90% being singletons. The sequenced sample was naive CD8+ T cells sorted from blood. All receptors come from a human donor in good health. CDR3s include the opening cysteine and the closing phenylalanine or tryptophan. Fields, in order: J gene, D gene, V gene, CDR3 protein, CDR3 DNA. D genes are given only for firm matches.

TRBJ2-7 | NA | TRBV6-1 | CASSERRRVYEQYF | TGTGCCAGCAGTGAACGGCGTAGGGTTTACGAGCAGTACTTC
TRBJ1-1 | NA | TRBV10-3 | CAISEKEGVEAFF | TGTGCCATCAGTGAGAAAGAGGGGGTTGAAGCTTTCTTT
TRBJ2-5 | NA | TRBV12-5 | CASGLEGTVETQYF | TGTGCTAGTGGTTTGGAAGGGACCGTAGAAACCCAGTACTTC
TRBJ2-5 | NA | TRBV18 | CASSPLRGETQYF | TGTGCCAGCTCACCACTTAGGGGAGAGACCCAGTACTTC
TRBJ1-2 | TRBD1 | TRBV10-3 | CAITPGQGTYYGYTF | TGTGCCATCACCCCGGGACAGGGGACCTACTATGGCTACACCTTC
TRBJ2-7 | NA | TRBV27 | CASSSQVALYEQYF | TGTGCCAGCAGTTCCCAGGTAGCCCTCTACGAGCAGTACTTC
TRBJ1-4 | NA | TRBV6-6 | CASSYQGQYNEKLFF | TGTGCCAGCAGTTACCAAGGACAGTATAATGAAAAACTGTTTTTT
TRBJ2-7 | TRBD1 | TRBV5-6 | CASSLNSGTGGFYEQYF | TGTGCCAGCAGCCTTAACTCAGGGACAGGGGGCTTCTACGAGCAGTACTTC
TRBJ2-3 | NA | TRBV28 | CASNGDSTDTQYF | TGTGCCAGCAATGGGGACAGCACAGATACGCAGTATTTT
TRBJ1-1 | NA | TRBV27 | CASSFGTENTEAFF | TGTGCCAGCAGTTTCGGCACAGAGAACACTGAAGCTTTCTTT
TRBJ2-7 | TRBD1 | TRBV15 | CATSEGQGPYEQYF | TGTGCCACCAGCGAAGGACAGGGTCCCTACGAGCAGTACTTC
TRBJ2-1 | TRBD2 | TRBV7-9 | CASRSLLAGRNNEQFF | TGTGCCAGCAGATCATTACTAGCGGGGAGAAACAATGAGCAGTTCTTC
TRBJ2-3 | NA | TRBV5-6 | CASSLVQLTDTQYF | TGTGCCAGCAGCTTAGTACAGCTCACAGATACGCAGTATTTT
TRBJ1-1 | NA | TRBV29-1 | CSGGYSDTEAFF | TGCAGCGGGGGGTACAGTGACACTGAAGCTTTCTTT